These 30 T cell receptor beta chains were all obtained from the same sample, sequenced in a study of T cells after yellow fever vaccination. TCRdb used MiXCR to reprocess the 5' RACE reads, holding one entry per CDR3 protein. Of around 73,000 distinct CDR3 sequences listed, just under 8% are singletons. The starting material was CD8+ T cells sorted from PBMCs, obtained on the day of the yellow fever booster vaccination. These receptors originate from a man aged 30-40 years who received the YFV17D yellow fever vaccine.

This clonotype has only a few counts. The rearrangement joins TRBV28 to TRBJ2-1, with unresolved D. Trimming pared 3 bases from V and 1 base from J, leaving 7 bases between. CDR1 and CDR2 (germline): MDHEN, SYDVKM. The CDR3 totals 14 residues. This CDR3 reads CASSFSESYNEQFF. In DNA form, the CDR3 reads TGTGCCAGCAGTTTTTCAGAGTCCTACAATGAGCAGTTCTTC.

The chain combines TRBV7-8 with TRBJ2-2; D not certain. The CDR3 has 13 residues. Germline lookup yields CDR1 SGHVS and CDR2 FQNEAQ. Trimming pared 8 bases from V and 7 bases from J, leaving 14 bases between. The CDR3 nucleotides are TGTGCCAGCCTTCTCGATGGGGACGGGGAGCTGTTTTTT. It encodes CASLLDGDGELFF.

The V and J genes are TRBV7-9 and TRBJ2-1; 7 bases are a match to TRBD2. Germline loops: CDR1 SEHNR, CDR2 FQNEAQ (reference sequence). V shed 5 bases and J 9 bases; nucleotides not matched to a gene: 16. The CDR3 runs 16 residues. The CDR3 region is CASSPYMAGERLEQFF. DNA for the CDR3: TGTGCCAGCAGCCCATACATGGCGGGGGAAAGACTTGAGCAGTTCTTC.

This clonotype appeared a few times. The chain's CDR3 is CASKGTSGRNEQFF. DNA for the CDR3: TGTGCCAGCAAGGGGACTAGCGGGAGAAATGAGCAGTTCTTC. This rearrangement joins TRBV12-3 or TRBV12-4 to TRBJ2-1; 14 bases line up with TRBD2. The CDR3 totals 14 residues. V shed 7 bases and J 7 bases; nucleotides not matched to a gene: 3.

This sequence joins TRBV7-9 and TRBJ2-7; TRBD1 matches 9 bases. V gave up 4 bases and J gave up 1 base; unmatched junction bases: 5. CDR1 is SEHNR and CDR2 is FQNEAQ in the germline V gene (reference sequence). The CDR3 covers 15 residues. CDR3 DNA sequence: TGTGCCAGCAGCTGGGCCGGGACAGGGTCCTACGAGCAGTACTTC. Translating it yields CASSWAGTGSYEQYF. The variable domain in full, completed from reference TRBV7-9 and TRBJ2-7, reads DTGVSQNPRHKITKRGQNVTFRCDPISEHNRLYWYRQTLGQGPEFLTYFQNEAQLEKSRLLSDRFSAERPKGSFSTLEIQRTEQGDSAMYLCASSWAGTGSYEQYFGPGTRLTVT.

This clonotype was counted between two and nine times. This CDR3 is CASSPLGARVEQFF. The CDR3, as DNA: TGTGCCAGCAGTCCTCTAGGCGCGAGGGTTGAGCAGTTCTTC. V usage is TRBV27 and J usage is TRBJ2-1; TRBD2 might be the D (5 bases). The germline V gene has CDR1 MNHEY and CDR2 SMNVEV (reference sequence). The CDR3 is made up of 14 amino acids. The germline V and J ends were trimmed by 5 bases and 9 bases, with 17 bases remaining between them.

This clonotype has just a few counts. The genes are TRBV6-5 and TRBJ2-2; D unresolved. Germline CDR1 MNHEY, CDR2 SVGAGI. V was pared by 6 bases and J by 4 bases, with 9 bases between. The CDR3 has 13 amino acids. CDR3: CASSLPGTGELFF. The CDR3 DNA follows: TGTGCCAGCAGCCTCCCGGGCACCGGGGAGCTGTTTTTT.

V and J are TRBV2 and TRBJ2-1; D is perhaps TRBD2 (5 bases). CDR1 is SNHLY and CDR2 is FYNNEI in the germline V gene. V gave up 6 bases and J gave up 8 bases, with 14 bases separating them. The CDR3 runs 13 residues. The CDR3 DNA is TGTGCCAGCAGAGGTAGCGCCGAGGATGAGCAGTTCTTC. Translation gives CASRGSAEDEQFF.

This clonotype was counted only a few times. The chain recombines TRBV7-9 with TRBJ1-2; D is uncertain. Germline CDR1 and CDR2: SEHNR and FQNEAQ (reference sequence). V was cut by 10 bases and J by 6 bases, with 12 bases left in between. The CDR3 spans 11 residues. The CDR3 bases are TGTGCCAACCTCGGAGATAATGGCTACACCTTC. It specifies CANLGDNGYTF.

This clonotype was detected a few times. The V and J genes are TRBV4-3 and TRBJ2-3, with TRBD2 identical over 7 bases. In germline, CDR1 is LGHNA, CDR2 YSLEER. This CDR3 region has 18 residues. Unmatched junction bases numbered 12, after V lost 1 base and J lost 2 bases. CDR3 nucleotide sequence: TGCGCCAGCAGCCAAGTGCTGCTCTCGCGGGAGACCACAGATACGCAGTATTTT. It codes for CASSQVLLSRETTDTQYF.

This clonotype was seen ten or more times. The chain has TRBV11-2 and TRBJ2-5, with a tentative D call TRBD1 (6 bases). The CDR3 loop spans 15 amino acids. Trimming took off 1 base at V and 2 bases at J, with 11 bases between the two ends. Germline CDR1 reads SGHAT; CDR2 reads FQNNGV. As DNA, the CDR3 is TGTGCCAGCAGCTTAGGGGGGACACTTCAAGAGACCCAGTACTTC. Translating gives CASSLGGTLQETQYF.

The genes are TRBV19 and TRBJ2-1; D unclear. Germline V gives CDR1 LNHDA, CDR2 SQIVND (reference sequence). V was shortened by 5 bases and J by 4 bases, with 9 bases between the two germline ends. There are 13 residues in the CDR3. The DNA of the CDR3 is TGTGCCAGTAGTGCCGGGTATTACAATGAGCAGTTCTTC. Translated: CASSAGYYNEQFF. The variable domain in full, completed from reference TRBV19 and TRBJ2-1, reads DGGITQSPKYLFRKEGQNVTLSCEQNLNHDAMYWYRQDPGQGLRLIYYSQIVNDFQKGDIAEGYSVSREKKESFPLTVTSAQKNPTAFYLCASSAGYYNEQFFGPGTRLTVL.

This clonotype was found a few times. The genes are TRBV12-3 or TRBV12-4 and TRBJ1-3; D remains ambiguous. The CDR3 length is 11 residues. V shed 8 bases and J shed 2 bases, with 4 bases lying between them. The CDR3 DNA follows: TGTGCCAGCCGAGCTGGAAACACCATATATTTT. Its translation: CASRAGNTIYF.

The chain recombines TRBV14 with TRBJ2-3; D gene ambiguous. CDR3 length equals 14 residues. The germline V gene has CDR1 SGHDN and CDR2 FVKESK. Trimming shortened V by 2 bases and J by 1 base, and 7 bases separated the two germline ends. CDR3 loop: CASSQLDGTDTQYF. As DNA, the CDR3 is TGTGCCAGCAGCCAATTAGATGGCACAGATACGCAGTATTTT. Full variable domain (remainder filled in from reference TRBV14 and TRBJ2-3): EAGVTQFPSHSVIEKGQTVTLRCDPISGHDNLYWYRRVMGKEIKFLLHFVKESKQDESGMPNNRFLAERTGGTYSTLKVQPAELEDSGVYFCASSQLDGTDTQYFGPGTRLTVL.

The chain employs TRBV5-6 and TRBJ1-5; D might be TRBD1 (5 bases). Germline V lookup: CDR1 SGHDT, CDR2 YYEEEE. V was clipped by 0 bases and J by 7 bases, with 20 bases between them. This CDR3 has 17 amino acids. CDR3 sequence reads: CASSLVKGGRGGQPQHF. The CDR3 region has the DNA TGTGCCAGCAGCTTGGTCAAGGGAGGGAGGGGTGGCCAGCCCCAGCATTTT.

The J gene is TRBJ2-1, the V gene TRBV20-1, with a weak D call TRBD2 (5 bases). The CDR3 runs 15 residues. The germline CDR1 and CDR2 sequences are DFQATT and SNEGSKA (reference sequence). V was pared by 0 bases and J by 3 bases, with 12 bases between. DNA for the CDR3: TGCAGTGCTAGAGATTCGGAGCGGAGCTACAATGAGCAGTTCTTC. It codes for CSARDSERSYNEQFF.

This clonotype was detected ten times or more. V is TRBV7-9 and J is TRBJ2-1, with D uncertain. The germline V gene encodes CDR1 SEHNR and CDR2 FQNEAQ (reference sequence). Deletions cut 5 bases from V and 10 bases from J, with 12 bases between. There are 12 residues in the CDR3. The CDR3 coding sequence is TGTGCCAGCAGCCGTGCGCACGCCGAGCAGTTCTTC. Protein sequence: CASSRAHAEQFF.

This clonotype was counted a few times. Here the CDR3 reads CASSVVLSGANVLTF. The CDR3 bases are TGCGCCAGCAGTGTCGTTCTCTCTGGGGCCAACGTCCTGACTTTC. V and J are TRBV5-1 and TRBJ2-6; D unresolved. CDR3 size: 15 residues. Germline V lookup: CDR1 SGHRS, CDR2 YFSETQ. The V and J ends lost 5 bases and 0 bases respectively, with 9 bases between them. Full variable domain (rest looked up from reference TRBV5-1 and TRBJ2-6): KAGVTQTPRYLIKTRGQQVTLSCSPISGHRSVSWYQQTPGQGLQFLFEYFSETQRNKGNFPGRFSGRQFSNSRSEMNVSTLELGDSALYLCASSVVLSGANVLTFGAGSRLTVL.

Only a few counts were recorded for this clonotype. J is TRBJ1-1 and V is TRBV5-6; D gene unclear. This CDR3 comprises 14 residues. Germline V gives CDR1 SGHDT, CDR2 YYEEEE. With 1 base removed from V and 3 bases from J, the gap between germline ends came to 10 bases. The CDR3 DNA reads TGTGCCAGCAGCTTGAAGGAGCTTGACACTGAAGCTTTCTTT. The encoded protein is CASSLKELDTEAFF.

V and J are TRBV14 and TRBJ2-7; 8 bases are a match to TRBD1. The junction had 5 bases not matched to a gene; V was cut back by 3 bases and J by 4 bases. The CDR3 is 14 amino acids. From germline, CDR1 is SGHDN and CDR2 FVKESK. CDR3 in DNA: TGTGCCAGCAGCCAGGGGACAGGTAAATACGAGCAGTACTTC. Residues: CASSQGTGKYEQYF.

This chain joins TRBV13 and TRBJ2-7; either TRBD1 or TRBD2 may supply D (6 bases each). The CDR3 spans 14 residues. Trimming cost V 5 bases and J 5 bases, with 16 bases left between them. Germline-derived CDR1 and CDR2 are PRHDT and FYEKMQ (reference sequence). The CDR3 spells CASSLLGGGDEQYF. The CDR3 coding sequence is TGTGCCAGCAGCCTTCTCGGGGGCGGGGACGAGCAGTACTTC. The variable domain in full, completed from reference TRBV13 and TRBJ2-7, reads AAGVIQSPRHLIKEKRETATLKCYPIPRHDTVYWYQQGPGQDPQFLISFYEKMQSDKGSIPDRFSAQQFSDYHSELNMSSLELGDSALYFCASSLLGGGDEQYFGPGTRLTVT.

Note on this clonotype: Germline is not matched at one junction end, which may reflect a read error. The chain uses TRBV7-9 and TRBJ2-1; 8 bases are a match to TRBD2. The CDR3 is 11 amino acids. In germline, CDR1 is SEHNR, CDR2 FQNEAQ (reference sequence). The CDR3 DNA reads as TGTACCAGCGGGAGCTTCAATGAGCAGTTCTTC. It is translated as CTSGSFNEQFF.

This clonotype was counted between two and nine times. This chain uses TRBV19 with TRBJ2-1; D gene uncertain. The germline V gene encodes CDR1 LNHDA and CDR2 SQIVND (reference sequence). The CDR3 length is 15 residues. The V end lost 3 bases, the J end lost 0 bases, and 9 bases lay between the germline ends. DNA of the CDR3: TGTGCCAGTAGTATGTTTGAGAGCTCCTACAATGAGCAGTTCTTC. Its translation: CASSMFESSYNEQFF. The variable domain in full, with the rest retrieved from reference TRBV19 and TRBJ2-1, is DGGITQSPKYLFRKEGQNVTLSCEQNLNHDAMYWYRQDPGQGLRLIYYSQIVNDFQKGDIAEGYSVSREKKESFPLTVTSAQKNPTAFYLCASSMFESSYNEQFFGPGTRLTVL.

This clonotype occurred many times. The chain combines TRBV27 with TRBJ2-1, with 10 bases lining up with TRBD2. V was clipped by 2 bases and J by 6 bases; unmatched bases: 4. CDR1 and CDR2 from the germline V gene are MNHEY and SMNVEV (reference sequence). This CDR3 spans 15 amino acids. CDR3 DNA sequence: TGTGCCAGCAGTTTAGCCGGGACTAGCGTCAATGAGCAGTTCTTC. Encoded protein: CASSLAGTSVNEQFF.

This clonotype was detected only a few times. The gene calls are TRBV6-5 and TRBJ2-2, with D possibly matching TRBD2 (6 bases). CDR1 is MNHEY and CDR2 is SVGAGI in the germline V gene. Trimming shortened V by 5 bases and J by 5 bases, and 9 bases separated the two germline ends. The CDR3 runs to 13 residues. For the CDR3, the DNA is TGTGCCAGCAGTCCGGGGGTTACCGGGGAGCTGTTTTTT. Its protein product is CASSPGVTGELFF.

CDR3 amino acids: CASSHIAGSSYNEQFF. The DNA for the CDR3 is TGTGCCAGCAGCCATATAGCGGGCAGCTCCTACAATGAGCAGTTCTTC. The rearrangement joins TRBV6-1 to TRBJ2-1; 7 nucleotides agree with TRBD2. This CDR3 region has 16 residues. The V gene's germline CDR1 is MNHNS and CDR2 SASEGT. Trimming removed 6 bases from V and 0 bases from J; junction bases left unmatched: 8.

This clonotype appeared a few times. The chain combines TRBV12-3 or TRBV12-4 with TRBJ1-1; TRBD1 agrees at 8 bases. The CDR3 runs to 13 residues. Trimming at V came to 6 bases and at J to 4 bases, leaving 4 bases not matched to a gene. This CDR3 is CASSGDRGTEAFF. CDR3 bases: TGTGCCAGCAGCGGCGACAGGGGCACTGAAGCTTTCTTT.

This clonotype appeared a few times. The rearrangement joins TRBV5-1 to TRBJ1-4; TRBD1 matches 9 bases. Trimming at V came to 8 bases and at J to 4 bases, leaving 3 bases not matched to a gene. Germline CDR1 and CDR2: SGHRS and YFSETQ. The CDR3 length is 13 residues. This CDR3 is CASSTGGNEKLFF. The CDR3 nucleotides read TGCGCCAGTTCGACAGGGGGTAATGAAAAACTGTTTTTT.

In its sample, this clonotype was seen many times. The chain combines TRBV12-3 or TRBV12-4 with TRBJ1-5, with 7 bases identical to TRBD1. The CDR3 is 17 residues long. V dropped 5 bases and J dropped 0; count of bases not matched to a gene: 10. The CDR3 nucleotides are TGTGCCAGCAGTCTCCGGACAGGAGTTTATAGCAATCAGCCCCAGCATTTT. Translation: CASSLRTGVYSNQPQHF.

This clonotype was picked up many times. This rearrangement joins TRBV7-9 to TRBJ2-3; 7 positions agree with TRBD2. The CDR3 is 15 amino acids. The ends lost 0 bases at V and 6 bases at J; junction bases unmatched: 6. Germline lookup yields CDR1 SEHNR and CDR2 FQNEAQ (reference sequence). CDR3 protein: CASSLAQRDGDTQYF. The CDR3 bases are TGTGCCAGCAGCTTAGCCCAGCGGGATGGGGATACGCAGTATTTT.